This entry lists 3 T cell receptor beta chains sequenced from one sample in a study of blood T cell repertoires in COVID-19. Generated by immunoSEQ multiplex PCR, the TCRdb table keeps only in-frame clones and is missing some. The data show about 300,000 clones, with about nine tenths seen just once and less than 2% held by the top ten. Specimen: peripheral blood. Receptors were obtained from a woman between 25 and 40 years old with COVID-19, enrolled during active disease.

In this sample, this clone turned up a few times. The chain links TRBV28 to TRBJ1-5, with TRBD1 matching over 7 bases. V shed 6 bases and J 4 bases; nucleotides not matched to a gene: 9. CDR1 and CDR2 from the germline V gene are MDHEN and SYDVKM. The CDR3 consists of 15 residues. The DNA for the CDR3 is TGTGCCAGCAGGCCACCGGGACAGAGGAATCAGCCCCAGCATTTT. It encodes CASRPPGQRNQPQHF.

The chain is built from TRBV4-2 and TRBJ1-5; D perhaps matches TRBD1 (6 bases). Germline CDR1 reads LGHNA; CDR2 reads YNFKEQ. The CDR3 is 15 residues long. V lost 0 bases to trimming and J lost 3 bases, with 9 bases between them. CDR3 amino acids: CASSQDQGSNQPQHF. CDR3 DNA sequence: TGTGCCAGCAGCCAAGATCAGGGGTCCAATCAGCCCCAGCATTTT.

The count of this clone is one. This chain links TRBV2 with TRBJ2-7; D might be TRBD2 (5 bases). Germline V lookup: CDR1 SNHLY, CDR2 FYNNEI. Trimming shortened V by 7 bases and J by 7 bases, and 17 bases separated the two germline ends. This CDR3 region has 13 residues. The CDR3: CASMGGGGREQYV. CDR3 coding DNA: TGTGCCAGCATGGGTGGAGGAGGTCGGGAGCAGTACGTC.